Listed here are 9 T cell receptor beta chains from one sample, sequenced in a study of blood T cells in healthy people across ages. A second PCR of roughly 6 to 12 cycles used a sample-barcoded 5' primer and a J-beta primer mix. TCRdb re-derived calls from the 5' RACE reads in MiXCR, one entry per CDR3 protein. The repertoire holds roughly 1 million distinct CDR3 sequences, with less than 25% as singletons. In addition, the sample was reused for a study of T cells of mothers and their children.

The specimen was blood. The receptors derive from a girl aged 2 to 10 in good health.

Concerning this clonotype itself: The junction departs from germline at one end; a sequencing error may be responsible. The chain combines TRBV7-6 with TRBJ2-1; TRBD2 aligns across 11 bases. Germline assignment: CDR1 SGHVS and CDR2 FNYEAQ. The CDR3 covers 14 residues. CDR3 sequence: CASNLAGGHNEQFF. CDR3 sequence (DNA): TGTGCCAGCAACTTAGCGGGAGGGCACAATGAGCAGTTCTTC.

This clonotype was seen more than once but under ten times. The gene calls are TRBV7-9 and TRBJ2-3; possibly TRBD1 for D (6 bases). This CDR3 spans 16 amino acids. Looked up from germline, CDR1 is SEHNR and CDR2 is FQNEAQ (reference sequence). The V and J ends lost 5 bases and 5 bases respectively, with 20 bases between them. This CDR3 reads CASSEQGNARQDTQYF. The CDR3, as DNA: TGTGCCAGCAGCGAACAGGGTAATGCCCGGCAAGATACGCAGTATTTT.

The CDR3 here is CASSLVSRSDSRNEQYF. CDR3 DNA: TGCGCCAGCAGCTTGGTGTCCCGATCGGACAGCAGAAACGAGCAGTACTTC. The chain joins TRBV5-1 to TRBJ2-7; D might be TRBD1 (6 bases). CDR1 SGHRS and CDR2 YFSETQ come from the germline V gene. Between the trimmed V and J ends, which lost 0 bases and 5 bases, there was a span of 21 bases. There are 17 residues in the CDR3.

V gene TRBV7-9 combines with J gene TRBJ2-5; 7 nucleotides line up with TRBD2. Germline loops: CDR1 SEHNR, CDR2 FQNEAQ (reference sequence). Trimming took 1 base from V and 3 from J; bases not matched to a gene: 5. The length of the CDR3 is 15 residues. CDR3 loop: CASSLVGDYKETQYF. The CDR3 region has the DNA TGTGCCAGCAGCTTAGTGGGGGACTATAAAGAGACCCAGTACTTC.

This clonotype has only a few counts. The chain employs TRBV6-5 and TRBJ1-1; D not resolved. This CDR3 comprises 15 residues. Trimming removed 3 bases from V and 1 base from J, with 12 bases in between. The germline gives CDR1 MNHEY, CDR2 SVGAGI. CDR3 coding DNA: TGTGCCAGCAGTTATTTTTCTGGGAAGAACACTGAAGCTTTCTTT. This encodes CASSYFSGKNTEAFF.

This clonotype came up a few times. The chain has TRBV20-1 and TRBJ2-3; D gene unclear. Trimming left V 0 bases short and J 6 bases short, with 10 bases between. From germline, CDR1 is DFQATT and CDR2 SNEGSKA (reference sequence). CDR3 size: 13 residues. In nucleotides, the CDR3 is TGCAGTGCTAGAGATTCTCCGAGGGATACGCAGTATTTT. This encodes CSARDSPRDTQYF.

V is TRBV9 and J is TRBJ2-5; D may be TRBD2 (5 bases). The germline V gene encodes CDR1 SGDLS and CDR2 YYNGEE. Trimming stripped 0 bases from V and 4 bases from J, with 10 bases between. The CDR3 is 14 amino acids. The CDR3 loop is CASSVGGGGETQYF. The CDR3 nucleotides read TGTGCCAGCAGCGTAGGCGGAGGCGGAGAGACCCAGTACTTC.

This clonotype was recorded a few times. V and J are TRBV5-1 and TRBJ2-5; 7 bases align to TRBD1. The ends lost 5 bases at V and 0 bases at J; junction bases unmatched: 7. The CDR3 spans 15 residues. The germline CDR1 and CDR2 sequences are SGHRS and YFSETQ. CDR3 nucleotides: TGCGCCAGCAGAGAAGGGACAGCGTACCAAGAGACCCAGTACTTC. Its translation is CASREGTAYQETQYF.

V gene TRBV7-2 combines with J gene TRBJ2-1; D is unresolved. The J call is doubtful: the DNA matches TRBJ2-7 better. Germline lookup yields CDR1 SGHTA and CDR2 FQGNSA. This CDR3 has 12 amino acids. CDR3 residues: CASSLAEYEQYF. In nucleotides, the CDR3 is TGTGCCAGCAGCTTAGCGGAGTACGAGCAGTACTTC.